The 9 T cell receptor gamma chains listed next were all sequenced from one sample in a study of gamma-delta chains in newborns, infants, children. TCRdb re-called the reads via CATT. The sample carries several hundred gamma-chain clones, 40% recorded once. The specimen sequenced was blood. The receptors stem from a child who was a newborn, infant or young child, either healthy, febrile or measles-vaccinated (not recorded which).

Concerning this clone itself: With a much larger clone just one base away, this may be a read error. V usage is TRGV9 and J usage is TRGJP. The J gene is absent in TCRdb and was assigned here via DNA matching to germline. Germline CDR1 reads GITISATS; CDR2 reads ISYDGTV (reference sequence). The CDR3 contains 14 residues. CDR3 nucleotide sequence: TGTGCCTTGCGGGAGGTGTTGGGCAAAAAAATCAAGGTATTT. Translated: CALREVLGKKIKVF.

This clone was seen a single time. At one of its ends the junction is not consistent with the germline gene, which may arise from a read error. J is TRGJP1 and V is TRGV2. The J gene is not listed in TCRdb, so it was assigned here from a DNA match to germline. Germline V gives CDR1 EGSNGY, CDR2 YDSYNSKV. The CDR3 length is 14 residues. The DNA for the CDR3 is TGTGCCACCTGGGACGAGACCGGTGGTTGGATCAAGATATTT. Its protein is CATWDETGGWIKIF.

This clone counts as large. This chain links TRGV9 with TRGJP. Germline CDR1 is GITISATS and CDR2 is ISYDGTV (reference sequence). The CDR3 consists of 17 residues. Trimming cost V 0 bases and J 5 bases; bases outside gene matches: 4. CDR3 region: CALWEVIEELGKKIKVF. The CDR3 DNA reads TGTGCCTTGTGGGAGGTGATTGAAGAGTTGGGCAAAAAAATCAAGGTATTT.

Notes on this clone: This sequence may be a read error, since a much larger clone differs from it by one base. This chain joins TRGV9 and TRGJP. No J gene is reported in TCRdb; it was inferred here by comparing the DNA with germline. The CDR3 consists of 17 residues. The ends lost 2 bases at V and 3 bases at J; junction bases unmatched: 4. The germline CDR1 and CDR2 sequences are GITISATS and ISYDGTV (reference sequence). The DNA for the CDR3 is TGTGCCTTGTGGGAGGGCCTGCAAGAGTTGGGCAAAAAAATCAAGGTATTT. This encodes CALWEGLQELGKKIKVF.

J is TRGJ1 or TRGJ2 and V is TRGV8. Here the J gene came from matching the DNA to germline, since TCRdb omits it. CDR1 is VENAVY, CDR2 YDSYNSRV, per germline. This CDR3 is built from 13 residues. Trimming cost V 3 bases and J 3 bases; bases outside gene matches: 5. The CDR3: CATWDESYYKKLF. In DNA, the CDR3 is TGTGCCACCTGGGATGAAAGTTATTATAAGAAACTCTTT.

Turning to this clone: Possible read error: a much larger clone is one base away. The same CDR3 arises from other DNA sequences in this sample as well. This sequence joins TRGV9 and TRGJP. TCRdb offers no J gene call, so here the DNA was matched to germline to obtain one. The V segment lost 2 bases and the J segment 5 bases; nucleotides outside the gene matches: 0. The germline V gene encodes CDR1 GITISATS and CDR2 ISYDGTV (reference sequence). The CDR3 has 15 amino acids. The CDR3 sequence: CALWEEELGKKIKVF. The CDR3 DNA follows: TGTGCCTTGTGGGAGGAAGAGTTGGGCAAAAAAATCAAGGTATTT.

V is TRGV9 and J is TRGJP. Assignment of the J gene here rests on matching the DNA to germline, because TCRdb gives none. This CDR3 is 16 amino acids long. The junction had 7 bases not matched to a gene; V was cut back by 4 bases and J by 7 bases. Germline loops: CDR1 GITISATS, CDR2 ISYDGTV (reference sequence). In nucleotides, the CDR3 is TGTGCCTTGTGGGACCAGGGGGAGTTGGGCAAAAAAATCAAGGTATTT. Encoded protein: CALWDQGELGKKIKVF.

This clone was seen a few times. The chain links TRGV9 to TRGJP. TCRdb lists no J gene, so it was determined here by aligning the DNA to germline. The germline gives CDR1 GITISATS, CDR2 ISYDGTV (reference sequence). V shed 3 bases, J shed 7 bases, and the junction held 3 bases outside the gene matches. CDR3 length equals 15 residues. The CDR3 coding sequence is TGTGCCTTGTGGGAGCCCGAGTTGGGCAAAAAAATCAAGGTATTT. Its protein product is CALWEPELGKKIKVF.

In this sample, this clone turned up once. A much larger clone differs by one base, so this may be a read error. Additional DNA sequences in this sample encode the identical CDR3. The chain combines TRGV9 with TRGJP. The J gene, left out of TCRdb, was set here by checking the DNA against germline. This CDR3 spans 17 amino acids. Germline CDR1 and CDR2: GITISATS and ISYDGTV (reference sequence). CDR3 coding DNA: TGTGCCCTGTGGGAGGTCTCTCAAGAGTTGGGCAAAAAAATCAAGGTATTT. Encoded protein: CALWEVSQELGKKIKVF.